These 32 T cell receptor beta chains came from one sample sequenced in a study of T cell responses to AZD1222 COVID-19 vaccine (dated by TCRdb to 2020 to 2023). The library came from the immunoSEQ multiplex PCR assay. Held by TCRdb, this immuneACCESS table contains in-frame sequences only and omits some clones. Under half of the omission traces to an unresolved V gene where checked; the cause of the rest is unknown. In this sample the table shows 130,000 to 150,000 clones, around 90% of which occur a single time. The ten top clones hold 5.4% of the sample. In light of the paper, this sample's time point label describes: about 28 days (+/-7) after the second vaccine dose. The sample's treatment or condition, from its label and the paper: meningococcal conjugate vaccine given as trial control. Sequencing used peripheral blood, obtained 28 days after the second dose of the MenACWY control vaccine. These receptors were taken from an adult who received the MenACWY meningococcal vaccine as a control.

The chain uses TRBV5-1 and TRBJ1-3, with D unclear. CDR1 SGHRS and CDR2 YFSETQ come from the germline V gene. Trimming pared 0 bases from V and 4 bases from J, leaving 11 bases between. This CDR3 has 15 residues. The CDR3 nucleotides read TGCGCCAGCAGCTTGGAGGCAGCTGACGGAAACACCATATATTTT. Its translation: CASSLEAADGNTIYF.

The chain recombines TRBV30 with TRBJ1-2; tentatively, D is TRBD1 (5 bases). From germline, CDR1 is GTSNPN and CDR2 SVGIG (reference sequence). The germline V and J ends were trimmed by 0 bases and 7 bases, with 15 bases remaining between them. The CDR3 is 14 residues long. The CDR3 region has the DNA TGTGCCTGGAGTGTAGACTCAAGGGGTGTTGGCTACACCTTC. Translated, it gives CAWSVDSRGVGYTF.

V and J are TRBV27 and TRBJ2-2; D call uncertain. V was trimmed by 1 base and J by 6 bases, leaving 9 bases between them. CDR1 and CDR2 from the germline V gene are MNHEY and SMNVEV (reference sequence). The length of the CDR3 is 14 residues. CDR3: CASSLYESPGELFF. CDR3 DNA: TGTGCCAGCAGTTTATACGAGTCCCCCGGGGAGCTGTTTTTT.

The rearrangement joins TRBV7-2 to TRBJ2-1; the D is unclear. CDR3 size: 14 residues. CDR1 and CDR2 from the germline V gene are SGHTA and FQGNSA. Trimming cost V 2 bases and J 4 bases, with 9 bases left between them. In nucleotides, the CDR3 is TGTGCCAGCAGCTTATCTTCCGAATACAATGAGCAGTTCTTC. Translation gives CASSLSSEYNEQFF.

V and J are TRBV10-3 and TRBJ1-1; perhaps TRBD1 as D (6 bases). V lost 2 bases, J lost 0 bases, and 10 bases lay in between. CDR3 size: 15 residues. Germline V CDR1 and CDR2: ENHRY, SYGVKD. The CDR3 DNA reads TGTGCCATCAGTGAGCTGGGGACAATGAACACTGAAGCTTTCTTT. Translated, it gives CAISELGTMNTEAFF.

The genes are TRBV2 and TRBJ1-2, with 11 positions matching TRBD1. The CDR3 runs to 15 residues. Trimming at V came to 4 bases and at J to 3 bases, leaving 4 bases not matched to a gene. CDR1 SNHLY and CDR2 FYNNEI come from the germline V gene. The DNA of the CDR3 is TGTGCCAGCAGTGGGGGACAGGGGGGCGACTATGGCTACACCTTC. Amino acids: CASSGGQGGDYGYTF.

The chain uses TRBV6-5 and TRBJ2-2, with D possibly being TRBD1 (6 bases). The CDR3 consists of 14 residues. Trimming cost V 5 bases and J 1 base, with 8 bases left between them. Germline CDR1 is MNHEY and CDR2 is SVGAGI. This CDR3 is CASSKQGNTGELFF. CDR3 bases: TGTGCCAGCAGTAAACAGGGGAACACCGGGGAGCTGTTTTTT.

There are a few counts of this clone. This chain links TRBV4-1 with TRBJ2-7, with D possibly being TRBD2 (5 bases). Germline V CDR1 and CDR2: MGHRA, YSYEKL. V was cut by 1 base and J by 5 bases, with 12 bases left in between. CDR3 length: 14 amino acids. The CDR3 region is CASSQGRPGDEQYF. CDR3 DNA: TGCGCCAGCAGCCAAGGCCGACCCGGGGACGAGCAGTACTTC.

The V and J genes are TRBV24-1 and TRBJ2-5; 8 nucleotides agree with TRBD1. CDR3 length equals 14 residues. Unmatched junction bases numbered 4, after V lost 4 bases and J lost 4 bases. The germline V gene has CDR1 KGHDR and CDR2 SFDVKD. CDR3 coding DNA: TGTGCCACCAGTGAAGGCAGGGGGCTAGAGACCCAGTACTTC. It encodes CATSEGRGLETQYF.

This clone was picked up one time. The CDR3 region has the DNA TGTGCCAGCTCACAACAGGGGGCCGGCTATGGCTACACCTTC. Translating it yields CASSQQGAGYGYTF. The chain recombines TRBV18 with TRBJ1-2, with TRBD1 matching 9 bases. This CDR3 region has 14 residues. CDR1 and CDR2 from the germline V gene are KGHSH and LQKENI. The V and J ends lost 4 bases and 4 bases, in that order; junction bases with no gene match: 4.

The CDR3 loop reads CATTRGPKNIQYF. The CDR3 coding sequence is TGTGCCACCACCAGGGGTCCCAAAAACATTCAGTACTTC. The V gene is TRBV24-1, the J gene TRBJ2-4, with a weak D call TRBD1 (6 bases). The CDR3 is made up of 13 amino acids. Germline CDR1 KGHDR, CDR2 SFDVKD. The V end was cut by 8 bases, the J end by 2 bases, with 9 bases between.

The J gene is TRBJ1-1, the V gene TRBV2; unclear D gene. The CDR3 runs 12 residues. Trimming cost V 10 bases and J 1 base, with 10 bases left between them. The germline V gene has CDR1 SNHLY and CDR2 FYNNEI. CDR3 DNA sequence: TGTGCCAACCTCTCCCCGAACACTGAAGCTTTCTTT. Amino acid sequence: CANLSPNTEAFF. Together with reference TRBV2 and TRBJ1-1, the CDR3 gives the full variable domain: EPEVTQTPSHQVTQMGQEVILRCVPISNHLYFYWYRQILGQKVEFLVSFYNNEISEKSEIFDDQFSVERPDGSNFTLKIRSTKLEDSAMYFCANLSPNTEAFFGQGTRLTVV.

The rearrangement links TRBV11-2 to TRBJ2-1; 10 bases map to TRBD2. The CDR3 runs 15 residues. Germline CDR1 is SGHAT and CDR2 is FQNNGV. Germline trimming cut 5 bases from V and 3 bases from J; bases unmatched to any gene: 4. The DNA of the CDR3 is TGTGCCAGCAGCCCTAGCGGGAGTTTCTACAATGAGCAGTTCTTC. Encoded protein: CASSPSGSFYNEQFF. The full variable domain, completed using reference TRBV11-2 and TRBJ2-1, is EAGVAQSPRYKIIEKRQSVAFWCNPISGHATLYWYQQILGQGPKLLIQFQNNGVVDDSQLPKDRFSAERLKGVDSTLKIQPAKLEDSAVYLCASSPSGSFYNEQFFGPGTRLTVL.

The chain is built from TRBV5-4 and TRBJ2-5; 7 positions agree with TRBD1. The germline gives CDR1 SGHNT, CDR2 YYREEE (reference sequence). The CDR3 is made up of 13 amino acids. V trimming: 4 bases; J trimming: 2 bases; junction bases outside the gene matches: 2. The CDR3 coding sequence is TGTGCCAGCAGCACGGGACAGCAAGAGACCCAGTACTTC. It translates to CASSTGQQETQYF.

CDR3 sequence (DNA): TGCGCCAGCAGTGAGGCGACAGGGGGCGTAGGAACTAATGAAAAACTGTTTTTT. It is translated as CASSEATGGVGTNEKLFF. The chain employs TRBV10-2 and TRBJ1-4; 10 bases align to TRBD1. Losses at the gene ends were 2 bases for V and 1 base for J; bases not matched to a gene: 7. Germline V gene sequence: CDR1 WSHSY, CDR2 SAAADI. This CDR3 has 18 residues.

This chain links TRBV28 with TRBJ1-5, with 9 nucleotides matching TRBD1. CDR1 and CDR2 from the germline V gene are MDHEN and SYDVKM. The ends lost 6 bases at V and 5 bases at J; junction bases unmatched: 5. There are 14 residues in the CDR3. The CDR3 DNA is TGTGCCAGCAGGACTGGACAGGGGCATCAGCCCCAGCATTTT. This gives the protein CASRTGQGHQPQHF.

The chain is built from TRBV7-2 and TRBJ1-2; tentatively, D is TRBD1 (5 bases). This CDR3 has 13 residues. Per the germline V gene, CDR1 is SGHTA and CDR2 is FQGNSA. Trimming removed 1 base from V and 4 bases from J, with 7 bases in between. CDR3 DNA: TGTGCCAGCAGCTTAGGGCAGGGCTATGGCTACACCTTC. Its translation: CASSLGQGYGYTF.

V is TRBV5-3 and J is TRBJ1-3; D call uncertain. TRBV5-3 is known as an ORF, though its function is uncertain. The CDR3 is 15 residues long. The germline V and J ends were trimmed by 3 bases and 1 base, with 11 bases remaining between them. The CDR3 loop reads CARSCGSKSGNTIYF. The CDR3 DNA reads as TGTGCCAGAAGCTGTGGATCTAAATCTGGAAACACCATATATTTT.

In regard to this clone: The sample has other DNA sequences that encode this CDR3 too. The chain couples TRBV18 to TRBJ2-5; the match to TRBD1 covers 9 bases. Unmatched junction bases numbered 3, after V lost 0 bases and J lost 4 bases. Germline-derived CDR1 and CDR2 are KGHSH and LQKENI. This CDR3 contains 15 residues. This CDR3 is CASSPPGQGLETQYF. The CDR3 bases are TGTGCCAGCTCACCACCGGGACAGGGTCTAGAGACCCAGTACTTC.

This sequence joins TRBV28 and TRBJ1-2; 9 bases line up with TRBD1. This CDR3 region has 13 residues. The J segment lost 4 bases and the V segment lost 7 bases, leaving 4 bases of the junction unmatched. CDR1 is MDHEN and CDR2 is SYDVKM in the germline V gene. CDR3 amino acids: CASKETGGYGYTF. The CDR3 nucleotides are TGTGCCAGCAAAGAGACAGGGGGCTATGGCTACACCTTC.

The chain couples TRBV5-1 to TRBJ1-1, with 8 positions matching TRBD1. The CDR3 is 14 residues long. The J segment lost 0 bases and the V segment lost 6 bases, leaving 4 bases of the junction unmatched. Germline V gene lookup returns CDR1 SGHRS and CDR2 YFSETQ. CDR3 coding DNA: TGCGCCAGCACCATACAGGGGGTGAACACTGAAGCTTTCTTT. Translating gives CASTIQGVNTEAFF.

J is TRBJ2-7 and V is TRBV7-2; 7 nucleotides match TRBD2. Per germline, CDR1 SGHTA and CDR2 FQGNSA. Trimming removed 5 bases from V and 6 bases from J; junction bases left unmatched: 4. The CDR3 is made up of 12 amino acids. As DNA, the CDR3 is TGTGCCAGCAGCACCCAGCGGGGCGAGCAGTACTTC. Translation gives CASSTQRGEQYF.

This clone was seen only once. CDR3 nucleotides: TGTGCCAGCAGTTACTCCCCGACGGGCGATACGCAGTATTTT. As protein: CASSYSPTGDTQYF. The gene calls are TRBV6-5 and TRBJ2-3; D remains unclear. V was trimmed by 0 bases and J by 6 bases, leaving 10 bases between them. The V gene's germline CDR1 is MNHEY and CDR2 SVGAGI. This CDR3 contains 14 residues.

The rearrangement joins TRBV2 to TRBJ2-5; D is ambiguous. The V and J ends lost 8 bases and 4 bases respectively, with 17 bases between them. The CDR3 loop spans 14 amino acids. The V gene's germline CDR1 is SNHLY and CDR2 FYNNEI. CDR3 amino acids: CASGFRGGRETQYF. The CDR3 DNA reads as TGTGCCAGCGGATTTCGTGGCGGAAGAGAGACCCAGTACTTC.

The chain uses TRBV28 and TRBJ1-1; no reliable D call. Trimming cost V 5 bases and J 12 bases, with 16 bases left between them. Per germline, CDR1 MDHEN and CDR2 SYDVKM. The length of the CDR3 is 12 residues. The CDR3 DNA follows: TGTGCCAGCAGTGCCGCAATCCTGCATCCTTTCTTT. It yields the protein CASSAAILHPFF.

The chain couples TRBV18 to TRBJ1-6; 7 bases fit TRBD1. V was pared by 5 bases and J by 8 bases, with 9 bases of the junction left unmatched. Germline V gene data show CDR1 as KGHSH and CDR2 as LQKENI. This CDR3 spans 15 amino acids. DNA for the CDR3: TGTGCCAGCTCAGAGACCGGGACAGCAGATTCACCCCTCCACTTT. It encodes CASSETGTADSPLHF.

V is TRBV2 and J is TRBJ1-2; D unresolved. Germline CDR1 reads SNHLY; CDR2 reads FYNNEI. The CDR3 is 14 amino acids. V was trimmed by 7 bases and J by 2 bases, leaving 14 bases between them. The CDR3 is CASTDQNGNYGYTF. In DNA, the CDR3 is TGTGCCAGCACAGATCAGAACGGGAACTATGGCTACACCTTC. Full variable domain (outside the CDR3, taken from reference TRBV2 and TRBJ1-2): EPEVTQTPSHQVTQMGQEVILRCVPISNHLYFYWYRQILGQKVEFLVSFYNNEISEKSEIFDDQFSVERPDGSNFTLKIRSTKLEDSAMYFCASTDQNGNYGYTFGSGTRLTVV.

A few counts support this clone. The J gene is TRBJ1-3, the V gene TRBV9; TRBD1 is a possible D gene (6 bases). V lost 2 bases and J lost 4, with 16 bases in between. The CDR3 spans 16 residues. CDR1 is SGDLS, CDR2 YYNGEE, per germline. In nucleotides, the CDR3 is TGTGCCAGCAGCGTGATGGTTGGGGGCGACGGAAACACCATATATTTT. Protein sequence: CASSVMVGGDGNTIYF.

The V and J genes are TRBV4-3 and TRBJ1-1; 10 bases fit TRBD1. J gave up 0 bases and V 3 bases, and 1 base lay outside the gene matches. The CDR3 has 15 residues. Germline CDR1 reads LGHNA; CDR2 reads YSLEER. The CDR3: CASSQGTGVNTEAFF. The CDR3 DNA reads TGCGCCAGCAGCCAGGGGACAGGGGTGAACACTGAAGCTTTCTTT.

This CDR3 is CASSLSRFVKAFF. The CDR3 DNA reads as TGTGCCAGCAGCTTATCGCGGTTTGTGAAAGCTTTCTTT. This chain links TRBV7-2 with TRBJ1-1; D is undetermined. The ends were cut back, 2 bases at V and 9 bases at J, with 13 bases in the middle. Germline V gene lookup returns CDR1 SGHTA and CDR2 FQGNSA. CDR3 length: 13 residues.

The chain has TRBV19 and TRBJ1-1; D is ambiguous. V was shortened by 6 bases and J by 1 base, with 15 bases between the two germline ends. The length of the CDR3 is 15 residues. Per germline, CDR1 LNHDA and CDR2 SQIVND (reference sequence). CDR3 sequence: CASRDRTVSNTEAFF. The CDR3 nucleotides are TGTGCCAGTAGGGATAGGACTGTTTCGAACACTGAAGCTTTCTTT.

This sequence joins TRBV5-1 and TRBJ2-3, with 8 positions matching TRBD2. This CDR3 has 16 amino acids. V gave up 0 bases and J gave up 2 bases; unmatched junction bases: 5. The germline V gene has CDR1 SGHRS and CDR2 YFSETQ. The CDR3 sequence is CASSLEIAGTTDTQYF. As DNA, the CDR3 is TGCGCCAGCAGCTTGGAAATAGCGGGGACCACAGATACGCAGTATTTT. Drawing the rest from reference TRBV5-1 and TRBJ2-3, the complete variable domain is KAGVTQTPRYLIKTRGQQVTLSCSPISGHRSVSWYQQTPGQGLQFLFEYFSETQRNKGNFPGRFSGRQFSNSRSEMNVSTLELGDSALYLCASSLEIAGTTDTQYFGPGTRLTVL.